Presented here are 9 T cell receptor beta chains from one specimen sequenced in a study of cytomegalovirus exposure and HLA in healthy donors. The data were produced by immunoSEQ multiplex PCR, yet TCRdb's version contains in-frame clones alone and is incomplete. Of over 100,000 clones in the sample, 70% to 90% are singletons; the top ten hold nearly 6.5%. Sequenced: PBMCs. These receptors all stem from a woman aged 18-35 years in good health and CMV-seropositive.

The CDR3 reads CASSLSGTPLGTTEAFF. CDR3 DNA: TGTGCCAGCAGCCTATCCGGGACACCCTTGGGAACAACTGAAGCTTTCTTT. The chain joins TRBV4-2 to TRBJ1-1, with D possibly being TRBD1 (6 bases). V was shortened by 4 bases and J by 5 bases, with 23 bases between the two germline ends. This CDR3 has 17 amino acids. Germline V lookup: CDR1 LGHNA, CDR2 YNFKEQ.

This clone was seen only once. The CDR3 sequence: CATASNTGELFF. In nucleotides, the CDR3 is TGTGCGACAGCCTCGAACACCGGGGAGCTGTTTTTT. The chain joins TRBV19 to TRBJ2-2; possible D gene TRBD1, 5 bases. CDR3 length equals 12 residues. Germline V gives CDR1 LNHDA, CDR2 SQIVND (reference sequence).

This chain links TRBV6-5 with TRBJ2-4, with D perhaps matching TRBD2 (6 bases). With 0 bases removed from V and 3 bases from J, the gap between germline ends came to 12 bases. The CDR3 has 16 residues. Germline V gene lookup returns CDR1 MNHEY and CDR2 SVGAGI. The CDR3 sequence: CASSYSGGGGKNIQYF. DNA for the CDR3: TGTGCCAGCAGTTACTCCGGGGGAGGAGGCAAAAACATTCAGTACTTC.

The J gene is TRBJ1-2, the V gene TRBV5-4; tentatively, D is TRBD1 (5 bases). Germline lookup yields CDR1 SGHNT and CDR2 YYREEE (reference sequence). Trimming pared 2 bases from V and 2 bases from J, leaving 7 bases between. CDR3 size: 13 residues. The CDR3 loop reads CASSFRQNYGYTF. In DNA form, the CDR3 reads TGTGCCAGCAGCTTTCGACAGAACTATGGCTACACCTTC.

The V and J genes are TRBV6-6 and TRBJ1-2, with a tentative D call TRBD1 (6 bases). Germline V gene lookup returns CDR1 MNHNY and CDR2 SVGAGI (reference sequence). The length of the CDR3 is 15 residues. V lost 7 bases and J lost 4, with 19 bases in between. The CDR3 protein is CASTEYRVVSYGYTF. In DNA, the CDR3 is TGTGCCAGCACCGAATACAGGGTTGTTAGCTATGGCTACACCTTC.

In this sample, this clone turned up once. The chain is built from TRBV6-6 and TRBJ2-1; 10 bases align to TRBD2. Germline V CDR1 and CDR2: MNHNY, SVGAGI (reference sequence). The CDR3 loop spans 14 amino acids. The trim removed 5 bases at V and 5 bases at J, leaving 3 bases unmatched. CDR3: CASSPSGRNNEQFF. In nucleotides, the CDR3 is TGTGCCAGCAGTCCTAGCGGGAGAAACAATGAGCAGTTCTTC.

The gene calls are TRBV5-1 and TRBJ1-3; maybe TRBD1 (6 bases). Germline V CDR1 and CDR2: SGHRS, YFSETQ. The CDR3 runs to 17 residues. Trimming removed 3 bases at V and 0 bases at J, with 16 bases between. This chain's CDR3 is CASSSDQDRNSGNTIYF. The DNA of the CDR3 is TGCGCCAGCAGCTCGGACCAGGACAGAAACTCTGGAAACACCATATATTTT. Filled out from reference TRBV5-1 and TRBJ1-3, the complete variable domain reads KAGVTQTPRYLIKTRGQQVTLSCSPISGHRSVSWYQQTPGQGLQFLFEYFSETQRNKGNFPGRFSGRQFSNSRSEMNVSTLELGDSALYLCASSSDQDRNSGNTIYFGEGSWLTVV.

The table lists this clone with a count of one. The chain recombines TRBV14 with TRBJ2-3; the match to TRBD1 covers 7 bases. The CDR3 has 15 residues. Losses at the gene ends were 5 bases for V and 5 bases for J; bases not matched to a gene: 10. Germline V lookup: CDR1 SGHDN, CDR2 FVKESK. The CDR3 DNA reads TGTGCCAGCAGCAGTGGACAGGTGTATGGAGATACGCAGTATTTT. As protein: CASSSGQVYGDTQYF.

The chain uses TRBV5-1 and TRBJ2-7, with 10 positions matching TRBD1. The CDR3 contains 14 residues. Germline V gene sequence: CDR1 SGHRS, CDR2 YFSETQ. Trimming cost V 4 bases and J 3 bases; bases outside gene matches: 4. CDR3 residues: CASSQWTGGYEQYF. CDR3 DNA sequence: TGCGCCAGCAGCCAGTGGACAGGGGGCTACGAGCAGTACTTC. Together with reference TRBV5-1 and TRBJ2-7, the CDR3 gives the full variable domain: KAGVTQTPRYLIKTRGQQVTLSCSPISGHRSVSWYQQTPGQGLQFLFEYFSETQRNKGNFPGRFSGRQFSNSRSEMNVSTLELGDSALYLCASSQWTGGYEQYFGPGTRLTVT.